The next 26 T cell receptor beta chains were all read from a single sample in a study of cytomegalovirus exposure and HLA in healthy donors. The PCR made use of 60 Vbeta and 13 Jbeta primers. Data came from immunoSEQ multiplex PCR; TCRdb stores just in-frame clones and leaves some out. This table holds approximately 120,000 clones, roughly 80% found once. The sequenced sample was PBMCs. The receptors originated from a middle-aged man in good health and CMV-seronegative.

The rearrangement joins TRBV28 to TRBJ1-2, with D perhaps TRBD1 (6 bases). From germline, CDR1 is MDHEN and CDR2 SYDVKM. The CDR3 consists of 14 residues. Trimming removed 4 bases from V and 5 bases from J, with 14 bases in between. The CDR3 loop is CASSSEGGGYGYTF. DNA for the CDR3: TGTGCCAGCAGTTCCGAAGGGGGGGGATATGGCTACACCTTC.

This clone was detected once. This chain uses TRBV9 with TRBJ2-5, with 8 bases matching TRBD2. After removal of 3 bases from V and 3 bases from J, the junction contained 4 bases not matched to a gene. In germline, CDR1 is SGDLS, CDR2 YYNGEE. This CDR3 is 14 amino acids long. The DNA of the CDR3 is TGTGCCAGCAGCGAGACTAGCGTTGAAGAGACCCAGTACTTC. As protein: CASSETSVEETQYF.

The J gene is TRBJ1-2, the V gene TRBV18; D call uncertain. The CDR3 has 14 amino acids. V gave up 2 bases and J gave up 5 bases, with 12 bases separating them. Germline V lookup: CDR1 KGHSH, CDR2 LQKENI. For the CDR3, the DNA is TGTGCCAGCTCACCAGTTGCAGGCACTTATGGCTACACCTTC. Translating it yields CASSPVAGTYGYTF.

V gene TRBV27 combines with J gene TRBJ2-5; no clear D. V lost 5 bases to trimming and J lost 5 bases, with 15 bases between them. Per the germline V gene, CDR1 is MNHEY and CDR2 is SMNVEV (reference sequence). The CDR3 sequence is 14 residues long. The CDR3 protein is CASSPNLNSETQYF. As DNA, the CDR3 is TGTGCCAGCAGTCCAAACCTGAACTCGGAGACCCAGTACTTC.

The rearrangement uses TRBV10-3 and TRBJ2-5; no clear D. The CDR3 covers 14 residues. V gave up 0 bases and J gave up 1 base, with 6 bases separating them. Germline V CDR1 and CDR2: ENHRY, SYGVKD. The CDR3 reads CAISESAVQETQYF. CDR3 nucleotides: TGTGCCATCAGTGAGTCGGCAGTCCAAGAGACCCAGTACTTC.

The chain is built from TRBV10-2 and TRBJ1-1, with 8 nucleotides matching TRBD1. V was pared by 3 bases and J by 4 bases, with 7 bases of the junction left unmatched. The CDR3 covers 15 residues. Looked up from germline, CDR1 is WSHSY and CDR2 is SAAADI. Here the CDR3 DNA reads TGCGCCAGCAGTGAAGGACAGGGTCGAGGCACTGAAGCTTTCTTT. This gives the protein CASSEGQGRGTEAFF.

The J gene is TRBJ2-5, the V gene TRBV2; D ambiguous. Trimming took 6 bases from V and 5 from J, leaving 4 bases between them. This CDR3 has 10 amino acids. The germline V gene has CDR1 SNHLY and CDR2 FYNNEI. The CDR3 region has the DNA TGTGCCAGCAGCGTTGAGACCCAGTACTTC. It specifies CASSVETQYF.

This clone has only one observation. The rearrangement uses TRBV13 and TRBJ1-1; D perhaps matches TRBD1 (6 bases). The CDR3 totals 12 residues. The V end lost 5 bases, the J end lost 8 bases, and 12 bases lay between the germline ends. CDR1 is PRHDT, CDR2 FYEKMQ, per germline (reference sequence). CDR3 amino acids: CASSGLGQEAFF. CDR3 sequence (DNA): TGTGCCAGCAGCGGCTTGGGACAAGAAGCTTTCTTT.

The rearrangement uses TRBV28 and TRBJ2-6; maybe TRBD2 (5 bases). Trimming stripped 10 bases from V and 1 base from J, with 17 bases between. In germline, CDR1 is MDHEN, CDR2 SYDVKM. The length of the CDR3 is 16 residues. As DNA, the CDR3 is TGTGCCACCAACGTGGCGGGTCGATCTGGGGCCAACGTCCTGACTTTC. Residues: CATNVAGRSGANVLTF.

The chain employs TRBV5-1 and TRBJ2-5; 7 nucleotides agree with TRBD1. Germline CDR1 SGHRS, CDR2 YFSETQ. The CDR3 is made up of 14 amino acids. V lost 5 bases to trimming and J lost 0 bases; unmatched junction nucleotides: 4. As DNA, the CDR3 is TGCGCCAGCAGGTACGGACAGGACCAAGAGACCCAGTACTTC. It specifies CASRYGQDQETQYF.

The chain joins TRBV10-3 to TRBJ1-2; 7 bases line up with TRBD1. V shed 0 bases, J shed 10 bases, and the junction held 8 bases outside the gene matches. This CDR3 contains 14 residues. Germline-derived CDR1 and CDR2 are ENHRY and SYGVKD. The CDR3 protein is CAISESEQTGHYTF. The CDR3 bases are TGTGCCATCAGTGAGTCAGAACAGACAGGGCACTACACCTTC.

V gene TRBV5-1 combines with J gene TRBJ2-1; maybe TRBD2 (5 bases). Trimming left V 5 bases short and J 8 bases short, with 14 bases between. The CDR3 runs to 13 residues. Germline V CDR1 and CDR2: SGHRS, YFSETQ. The CDR3: CASRIREGYEQFF. DNA of the CDR3: TGCGCCAGCAGAATCCGGGAAGGCTATGAGCAGTTCTTC.

The V gene is TRBV5-6, the J gene TRBJ2-7; 9 bases are shared with TRBD1. CDR1 is SGHDT and CDR2 is YYEEEE in the germline V gene. This CDR3 is built from 15 residues. The V segment lost 0 bases and the J segment 3 bases; nucleotides outside the gene matches: 4. This CDR3 is CASSLVGQGNYEQYF. The CDR3 bases are TGTGCCAGCAGCTTGGTCGGACAGGGGAACTACGAGCAGTACTTC.

The V call is TRBV5-1, the J call TRBJ2-5, with TRBD1 identical over 10 bases. From germline, CDR1 is SGHRS and CDR2 YFSETQ. V was pared by 4 bases and J by 4 bases, with 22 bases of the junction left unmatched. The CDR3 loop spans 20 amino acids. CDR3 region: CASSNAYRARDRGIVETQYF. The CDR3 nucleotides read TGCGCCAGCAGCAACGCGTATAGGGCCCGGGACAGGGGAATTGTAGAGACCCAGTACTTC.

V gene TRBV5-4 combines with J gene TRBJ2-1; 10 bases agree with TRBD2. After removal of 4 bases from V and 4 bases from J, the junction contained 5 bases not matched to a gene. CDR3 length: 15 amino acids. The germline V gene has CDR1 SGHNT and CDR2 YYREEE (reference sequence). The CDR3 DNA reads TGTGCCAGCAGCATAGCGGGAGGAGGGTACAATGAGCAGTTCTTC. This gives the protein CASSIAGGGYNEQFF.

J is TRBJ2-3 and V is TRBV10-1, with D perhaps TRBD1 (6 bases). The CDR3 consists of 13 residues. From germline, CDR1 is WNHNN and CDR2 SYGVQD (reference sequence). Trimming stripped 4 bases from V and 4 bases from J, with 9 bases between. As DNA, the CDR3 is TGCGCCAGCAGTGCCCAGGGGTCAGATACGCAGTATTTT. Amino acids: CASSAQGSDTQYF.

The genes are TRBV5-4 and TRBJ2-3, with TRBD2 identical over 8 bases. Unmatched junction bases numbered 10, after V lost 3 bases and J lost 4 bases. The length of the CDR3 is 16 residues. CDR1 and CDR2 (germline): SGHNT, YYREEE (reference sequence). CDR3 loop: CASSSELAASPDTQYF. The CDR3 DNA is TGTGCCAGCAGCTCGGAACTAGCGGCAAGTCCAGATACGCAGTATTTT. The whole variable domain, remainder taken from reference TRBV5-4 and TRBJ2-3, is ETGVTQSPTHLIKTRGQQVTLRCSSQSGHNTVSWYQQALGQGPQFIFQYYREEENGRGNFPPRFSGLQFPNYSSELNVNALELDDSALYLCASSSELAASPDTQYFGPGTRLTVL.

This chain connects TRBV18 to TRBJ1-2, with D maybe TRBD1 (6 bases). The germline CDR1 and CDR2 sequences are KGHSH and LQKENI. The CDR3 loop spans 13 amino acids. Trimming took 3 bases from V and 7 from J, leaving 12 bases between them. CDR3 residues: CASSPETGGGYTF. CDR3 sequence (DNA): TGTGCCAGCTCACCCGAGACAGGCGGTGGCTACACCTTC.

The V and J genes are TRBV10-3 and TRBJ2-7; possibly TRBD2 for D (5 bases). Germline values: CDR1 ENHRY, CDR2 SYGVKD. The CDR3 sequence is 12 residues long. Trimming took 6 bases from V and 6 from J, leaving 12 bases between them. The CDR3, as DNA: TGTGCCATCAGCCCCACTAGAGCCGAGCAGTACTTC. Its protein is CAISPTRAEQYF.

The V call is TRBV16, the J call TRBJ2-2, with a possible D match to TRBD2 (5 bases). The V gene's germline CDR1 is KGHSY and CDR2 FQNENV. This CDR3 region has 13 residues. V shed 3 bases and J shed 4 bases, with 6 bases lying between them. The CDR3 loop is CASSQAGTGELFF. DNA of the CDR3: TGTGCCAGCAGCCAGGCGGGCACCGGGGAGCTGTTTTTT.

The chain uses TRBV19 and TRBJ1-3; D ambiguous. The CDR3 sequence is 13 residues long. Trimming left V 5 bases short and J 3 bases short, with 8 bases between. The germline CDR1 and CDR2 sequences are LNHDA and SQIVND (reference sequence). The CDR3 here is CASSARSGNTIYF. The CDR3 DNA is TGTGCCAGTAGTGCAAGGAGTGGAAACACCATATATTTT.

The genes are TRBV29-1 and TRBJ2-3; tentative D call: TRBD1 (6 bases). This CDR3 is 14 amino acids long. Between the trimmed V and J ends, which lost 7 bases and 5 bases, there was a span of 19 bases. The germline gives CDR1 SQVTM, CDR2 ANQGSEA. In DNA form, the CDR3 reads TGCAGCGGCGCTACTCGGCAGGGGAGAGATACGCAGTATTTT. Protein: CSGATRQGRDTQYF.

The rearrangement uses TRBV27 and TRBJ1-3; 7 bases align to TRBD1. Germline V gene lookup returns CDR1 MNHEY and CDR2 SMNVEV (reference sequence). The CDR3 spans 15 residues. J was trimmed by 2 bases and V by 2 bases; bases with no gene match: 3. DNA for the CDR3: TGTGCCAGCAGTTTACGACAGGGTGCTGGAAACACCATATATTTT. This codes for CASSLRQGAGNTIYF.

The chain is built from TRBV18 and TRBJ1-1, with TRBD1 as a possible D gene (5 bases). V shed 5 bases and J shed 0 bases, with 19 bases lying between them. The CDR3 is 17 residues long. CDR1 and CDR2 from the germline V gene are KGHSH and LQKENI. The CDR3, as DNA: TGTGCCAGCTCATCTTATGACAGCTTTATCATGAACACTGAAGCTTTCTTT. Its protein product is CASSSYDSFIMNTEAFF.

The chain carries TRBV6-1 and TRBJ2-4; D is unresolved. V lost 5 bases to trimming and J lost 6 bases, with 14 bases between them. The CDR3 covers 14 residues. Germline CDR1 is MNHNS and CDR2 is SASEGT. CDR3 DNA: TGTGCCAGCAGTTTGCGAACCCTAATAAACATTCAGTACTTC. Translation: CASSLRTLINIQYF.

This clone was observed a handful of times. The genes are TRBV28 and TRBJ2-5; 7 bases agree with TRBD2. This CDR3 comprises 13 residues. CDR1 is MDHEN and CDR2 is SYDVKM in the germline V gene. After removal of 6 bases from V and 1 base from J, the junction contained 2 bases not matched to a gene. The CDR3 spells CASRGGPQETQYF. The DNA for the CDR3 is TGTGCCAGCAGGGGAGGGCCCCAAGAGACCCAGTACTTC.